Below, 24 T cell receptor beta chains from the same sample are listed, as sequenced in a study of early T cells in non-severe SARS-CoV-2 infection. TCRdb ran MiXCR on the 5' RACE reads and lists one entry per CDR3 protein. This sample has tens of thousands of distinct CDR3 sequences, with 15% to 20% found just once. Sample: whole blood, taken at baseline. The receptors stem from an adult who was a healthcare worker with PCR-confirmed SARS-CoV-2 infection or an uninfected control (not recorded which).

This clonotype was detected a few times. This rearrangement joins TRBV24-1 to TRBJ2-2; 7 bases map to TRBD1. Per germline, CDR1 KGHDR and CDR2 SFDVKD. V lost 10 bases and J lost 2; bases outside the gene matches: 3. CDR3 length: 13 amino acids. In DNA, the CDR3 is TGTGCCACACGGGACAGCAACACCGGGGAGCTGTTTTTT. Translated: CATRDSNTGELFF.

This clonotype was observed many times. V and J are TRBV7-9 and TRBJ2-5, with 12 bases fitting TRBD1. Trimming at V came to 4 bases and at J to 6 bases, leaving 6 bases not matched to a gene. The CDR3 contains 15 residues. From germline, CDR1 is SEHNR and CDR2 FQNEAQ (reference sequence). The CDR3 protein is CASSSGQGAVKTQYF. The CDR3 bases are TGTGCCAGCAGCTCGGGACAGGGGGCGGTTAAGACCCAGTACTTC.

With regard to this clonotype: One junction end disagrees with the germline gene, perhaps due to a read error. J is TRBJ2-1 and V is TRBV6-2 or TRBV6-3; TRBD2 aligns across 9 bases. CDR1 is MNHEY and CDR2 is SVGEGT in the germline V gene. The CDR3 totals 12 residues. The CDR3 region is CASSGNSGSSTF. CDR3 nucleotide sequence: TGTGCCAGCAGTGGTAATAGCGGGAGCTCGACGTTC.

The CDR3 here is CSQRTANYEQYF. The CDR3 bases are TGCAGTCAACGGACCGCAAACTACGAGCAGTACTTC. The gene calls are TRBV20-1 and TRBJ2-7; D gene ambiguous. Germline CDR1 DFQATT, CDR2 SNEGSKA (reference sequence). The CDR3 extends over 12 amino acids. The V gene lost 8 bases and the J gene lost 3 bases, with 14 bases spanning the gap.

This clonotype has ten or more counts. The genes are TRBV24-1 and TRBJ2-2; D tentatively reads TRBD1 or TRBD2 (5 bases each). Trimming stripped 6 bases from V and 0 bases from J, with 19 bases between. Germline values: CDR1 KGHDR, CDR2 SFDVKD. The CDR3 spans 18 residues. This chain's CDR3 is CATSPGTYSLSNTGELFF. DNA of the CDR3: TGTGCCACCAGTCCCGGGACGTACAGCCTCTCGAACACCGGGGAGCTGTTTTTT.

This rearrangement joins TRBV5-5 to TRBJ2-6; D is unclear. V was clipped by 3 bases and J by 1 base, with 8 bases between them. CDR3 length: 15 amino acids. The germline CDR1 and CDR2 sequences are SGHKS and YYEKEE (reference sequence). The CDR3 spells CASSSLGSGANVLTF. In nucleotides, the CDR3 is TGTGCCAGCAGCTCCCTCGGGTCTGGGGCCAACGTCCTGACTTTC.

This clonotype was observed a handful of times. The chain employs TRBV4-3 and TRBJ2-7; possible D gene TRBD2, 6 bases. CDR3 length: 15 amino acids. Germline V gene data show CDR1 as LGHNA and CDR2 as YSLEER. The V gene lost 3 bases and the J gene lost 3 bases, with 15 bases spanning the gap. In DNA, the CDR3 is TGCGCCAGCAGCCAGGGAGCTGGCGGGATCTACGAGCAGTACTTC. Its translation: CASSQGAGGIYEQYF.

In this sample, this clonotype turned up a few times. The chain links TRBV20-1 to TRBJ1-2; D might be TRBD1 (6 bases). The germline CDR1 and CDR2 sequences are DFQATT and SNEGSKA (reference sequence). CDR3 size: 14 residues. V was cut by 3 bases and J by 0 bases, with 11 bases left in between. This chain's CDR3 is CSARDRGANYGYTF. The CDR3 DNA reads as TGCAGTGCTAGGGACAGAGGAGCTAACTATGGCTACACCTTC.

Sample share makes this clonotype medium-sized (0.01 to 0.1%). The CDR3 spells CASSSSGVPQETQYF. In DNA form, the CDR3 reads TGTGCCAGCAGCTCCTCAGGGGTACCCCAAGAGACCCAGTACTTC. J is TRBJ2-5 and V is TRBV7-9; TRBD1 is a possible D gene (6 bases). CDR1 SEHNR and CDR2 FQNEAQ come from the germline V gene (reference sequence). CDR3 length: 15 residues. Trimming removed 4 bases from V and 1 base from J, with 13 bases in between.

The rearrangement uses TRBV6-1 and TRBJ1-1; TRBD1 might be the D (6 bases). The germline V gene encodes CDR1 MNHNS and CDR2 SASEGT. V was cut by 2 bases and J by 3 bases, with 7 bases left in between. The CDR3 is made up of 13 amino acids. The CDR3 sequence is CASSEQGYTEAFF. As DNA, the CDR3 is TGTGCCAGCAGTGAACAGGGGTACACTGAAGCTTTCTTT.

There are a few counts of this clonotype. This sequence joins TRBV3-1 and TRBJ2-3; 7 bases match TRBD1. The CDR3 is made up of 14 amino acids. The V segment lost 2 bases and the J segment 6 bases; nucleotides outside the gene matches: 5. Per germline, CDR1 LGHDT and CDR2 YNNKEL (reference sequence). The CDR3 DNA reads TGTGCCAGCAGCCAAACGGGGACAGCGGATACGCAGTATTTT. It codes for CASSQTGTADTQYF.

This clonotype was recorded a few times. This chain joins TRBV3-1 and TRBJ1-3, with D perhaps matching TRBD1 (5 bases). The CDR3 has 15 residues. Trimming removed 4 bases from V and 3 bases from J, with 13 bases in between. CDR1 LGHDT and CDR2 YNNKEL come from the germline V gene (reference sequence). This CDR3 is CASSPPGTDGNTIYF. CDR3 in DNA: TGTGCCAGCAGCCCCCCGGGGACCGATGGAAACACCATATATTTT.

This clonotype was observed many times. The rearrangement joins TRBV20-1 to TRBJ2-7; no firm D call. Germline V lookup: CDR1 DFQATT, CDR2 SNEGSKA (reference sequence). Trimming took 3 bases from V and 0 from J, leaving 9 bases between them. The CDR3 runs to 13 residues. In nucleotides, the CDR3 is TGCAGTGCTAGTCGGACCAACTCCTACGAGCAGTACTTC. This encodes CSASRTNSYEQYF.

This clonotype has at least ten counts. The chain joins TRBV6-2 or TRBV6-3 to TRBJ2-7; 9 positions agree with TRBD1. CDR3 length: 15 residues. Germline V gives CDR1 MNHEY, CDR2 SVGEGT. J lost 2 bases, V lost 6 bases, and 8 bases had no gene match. The CDR3 nucleotides are TGTGCCAGCAGCCACCCCACAGGGGGCCCCTACGAGCAGTACTTC. It codes for CASSHPTGGPYEQYF.

This chain links TRBV2 with TRBJ2-5, with D perhaps matching TRBD1 (6 bases). The CDR3 loop spans 15 amino acids. Germline V lookup: CDR1 SNHLY, CDR2 FYNNEI. Trimming cost V 6 bases and J 1 base, with 15 bases left between them. The CDR3 DNA follows: TGTGCCAGCAGCCCCGGGACAATGGCCCAAGAGACCCAGTACTTC. Its protein product is CASSPGTMAQETQYF.

This clonotype showed up just a few times. The J gene is TRBJ1-1, the V gene TRBV28; 7 nucleotides match TRBD1. This CDR3 comprises 15 residues. J was trimmed by 2 bases and V by 4 bases; bases with no gene match: 7. Germline V gene sequence: CDR1 MDHEN, CDR2 SYDVKM. In nucleotides, the CDR3 is TGTGCCAGCAGTTACACAGGGGCCGCTAACACTGAAGCTTTCTTT. Translated, it gives CASSYTGAANTEAFF.

This clonotype is classed as medium-sized (0.01 to 0.1%). This chain uses TRBV12-3 or TRBV12-4 with TRBJ1-5; TRBD1 might be the D (6 bases). V was pared by 3 bases and J by 0 bases, with 15 bases between. This CDR3 region has 17 residues. CDR3 region: CASSLGAIGGSNQPQHF. The CDR3 bases are TGTGCCAGCAGTTTGGGGGCGATTGGGGGTAGCAATCAGCCCCAGCATTTT.

This clonotype was counted between two and nine times. The chain uses TRBV21-1 and TRBJ1-2; TRBD1, the D gene given by the table, was not confirmed from the DNA. TRBV21-1 counts as a pseudogene. The CDR3 totals 15 residues. CDR3 region: CASSREGTGDVSYTF. In nucleotides, the CDR3 is TGTGCCAGCAGCCGAGAAGGGACAGGGGATGTTAGCTACACCTTC.

In its sample, this clonotype was seen a few times. The chain uses TRBV11-2 and TRBJ2-5, with 8 bases fitting TRBD1. Per the germline V gene, CDR1 is SGHAT and CDR2 is FQNNGV. The CDR3 has 14 amino acids. Trimming took 5 bases from V and 1 from J; bases not matched to a gene: 3. The CDR3 sequence is CASSPTGAQETQYF. In DNA, the CDR3 is TGTGCCAGCAGCCCGACAGGGGCCCAAGAGACCCAGTACTTC.

There are a few counts of this clonotype. The V call is TRBV20-1, the J call TRBJ1-1; D not resolved. Germline loops: CDR1 DFQATT, CDR2 SNEGSKA (reference sequence). This CDR3 has 13 residues. CDR3: CSPRSSLNTEAFF. For the CDR3, the DNA is TGCAGCCCGAGAAGCTCCCTGAACACTGAAGCTTTCTTT.

V and J are TRBV11-2 and TRBJ2-7, with 12 bases that match TRBD1. This CDR3 is built from 15 residues. Germline V gene sequence: CDR1 SGHAT, CDR2 FQNNGV. Trimming took 0 bases from V and 6 from J; bases not matched to a gene: 3. DNA for the CDR3: TGTGCCAGCAGCTTAGAGGGACAGGGGGCGCCCGAGCAGTACTTC. Its translation: CASSLEGQGAPEQYF. Full variable domain (missing parts from reference TRBV11-2 and TRBJ2-7): EAGVAQSPRYKIIEKRQSVAFWCNPISGHATLYWYQQILGQGPKLLIQFQNNGVVDDSQLPKDRFSAERLKGVDSTLKIQPAKLEDSAVYLCASSLEGQGAPEQYFGPGTRLTVT.

The chain couples TRBV20-1 to TRBJ2-1; D is perhaps TRBD1 (5 bases). The V gene lost 0 bases and the J gene lost 6 bases, with 18 bases spanning the gap. CDR1 is DFQATT and CDR2 is SNEGSKA in the germline V gene (reference sequence). The CDR3 has 16 amino acids. CDR3 coding DNA: TGCAGTGCTAGAGATATGACCGGCAGGGCCGGCAATGAGCAGTTCTTC. Protein: CSARDMTGRAGNEQFF.

This clonotype was observed at least ten times. J is TRBJ1-6 and V is TRBV2; the D gene is possibly TRBD1 (6 bases). The V gene lost 7 bases and the J gene lost 7 bases, with 17 bases spanning the gap. The CDR3 is made up of 15 amino acids. CDR1 SNHLY and CDR2 FYNNEI come from the germline V gene. In nucleotides, the CDR3 is TGTGCCAGCAAACAAGCGGGGGCGAGGAATTCACCCCTCCACTTT. Translated, it gives CASKQAGARNSPLHF.

This rearrangement joins TRBV10-3 to TRBJ1-5, with a weak D call TRBD1 (6 bases). The V end lost 4 bases, the J end lost 1 base, and 8 bases lay between the germline ends. Germline loops: CDR1 ENHRY, CDR2 SYGVKD. This CDR3 has 14 residues. The DNA for the CDR3 is TGTGCCATCAGTGCAGGGGAAAGCAATCAGCCCCAGCATTTT. The encoded protein is CAISAGESNQPQHF.